These 10 T cell receptor beta chains share one sample of origin, sequenced in a study of response to subunit inactivated influenza vaccine. MiXCR was run by TCRdb on the RT-PCR reads, yielding one entry per CDR3 protein. The sample holds 450,000 to 600,000 distinct CDR3 sequences; approximately 15% are singletons and the top ten take approximately 3%. The sequencing here drew on CD4+ T cells sorted from PBMCs, taken less than 30 months after vaccination. The receptors were sampled from a man aged 45 to 75 who received an inactivated influenza vaccine.

In this sample, this clonotype turned up a few times. V is TRBV5-5 and J is TRBJ2-2; the D is unclear. The CDR3 is made up of 17 amino acids. CDR1 is SGHKS and CDR2 is YYEKEE in the germline V gene (reference sequence). Trimming cost V 0 bases and J 0 bases, with 12 bases left between them. The CDR3 coding sequence is TGTGCCAGCAGCTTGGTCGTTGCCAGACCGAACACCGGGGAGCTGTTTTTT. Protein: CASSLVVARPNTGELFF.

This clonotype was observed a few times. The chain uses TRBV2 and TRBJ2-2; possibly TRBD2 for D (6 bases). Trimming left V 4 bases short and J 5 bases short, with 14 bases between. Germline V CDR1 and CDR2: SNHLY, FYNNEI. This CDR3 contains 15 residues. DNA for the CDR3: TGTGCCAGCAGTGTGAGGGAGGTCGGAACCGGGGAGCTGTTTTTT. It encodes CASSVREVGTGELFF.

The chain recombines TRBV5-1 with TRBJ1-1, with D tentatively TRBD1 (6 bases). Deletions cut 4 bases from V and 0 bases from J, with 16 bases between. Germline V gene lookup returns CDR1 SGHRS and CDR2 YFSETQ. The CDR3 runs 16 residues. This CDR3 reads CASSVDWAGVNTEAFF. For the CDR3, the DNA is TGCGCCAGCAGCGTTGATTGGGCAGGGGTGAACACTGAAGCTTTCTTT.

This clonotype occurred many times. The chain employs TRBV6-1 and TRBJ1-5; D remains ambiguous. The length of the CDR3 is 13 residues. Germline values: CDR1 MNHNS, CDR2 SASEGT. V dropped 4 bases and J dropped 0 bases, with 4 bases sitting between them. CDR3: CASSADSNQPQHF. The CDR3 bases are TGTGCCAGCAGTGCAGATAGCAATCAGCCCCAGCATTTT.

In this sample, this clonotype turned up a few times. This chain uses TRBV12-3 or TRBV12-4 with TRBJ1-2; 8 bases are a match to TRBD1. The V gene end was trimmed by 6 bases and the J gene end by 3 bases; junction bases not matched to a gene: 9. The CDR3 length is 15 residues. The CDR3, as DNA: TGTGCCAGCAGCCTACCCAACAGGGGGGACTATGGCTACACCTTC. Encoded protein: CASSLPNRGDYGYTF.

The chain uses TRBV20-1 and TRBJ2-7; 7 bases map to TRBD1. Germline CDR1 reads DFQATT; CDR2 reads SNEGSKA (reference sequence). CDR3 length: 14 residues. With 2 bases clipped from V and 5 bases from J, the junction kept 9 bases outside the gene matches. CDR3 nucleotide sequence: TGCAGTGCTAGATACCCTGACAGGGCTGACGAGCAGTACTTC. This sequence encodes CSARYPDRADEQYF.

Only a few counts were recorded for this clonotype. This sequence joins TRBV10-3 and TRBJ2-3; no clear D gene. Per germline, CDR1 ENHRY and CDR2 SYGVKD. This CDR3 is 12 amino acids long. Trimming removed 3 bases from V and 7 bases from J, with 8 bases in between. CDR3 region: CAISDGSNTQYF. The CDR3 coding sequence is TGTGCCATCAGTGATGGCAGTAATACGCAGTATTTT.

This clonotype was detected only a few times. The V and J genes are TRBV29-1 and TRBJ1-1, with TRBD1 matching 8 bases. Germline lookup yields CDR1 SQVTM and CDR2 ANQGSEA. The CDR3 has 14 amino acids. J lost 8 bases, V lost 1 base, and 9 bases had no gene match. This CDR3 is CSVEGQGAFAEAFF. DNA of the CDR3: TGCAGCGTTGAAGGCCAGGGGGCTTTCGCAGAAGCTTTCTTT.

V and J are TRBV4-3 and TRBJ2-3, with D hard to call. V was pared by 0 bases and J by 6 bases, with 13 bases between. The CDR3 spans 15 residues. CDR1 and CDR2 (germline): LGHNA, YSLEER. This CDR3 is CASSQDVGTVDTQYF. CDR3 DNA sequence: TGCGCCAGCAGCCAAGATGTAGGTACAGTTGATACGCAGTATTTT.

This chain connects TRBV3-1 to TRBJ2-3, with TRBD2 identical over 8 bases. The J segment lost 5 bases and the V segment lost 2 bases, leaving 3 bases of the junction unmatched. Per germline, CDR1 LGHDT and CDR2 YNNKEL (reference sequence). This CDR3 has 14 residues. The CDR3: CASSQQRGLDTQYF. CDR3 nucleotides: TGTGCCAGCAGCCAACAGCGGGGGTTAGATACGCAGTATTTT.